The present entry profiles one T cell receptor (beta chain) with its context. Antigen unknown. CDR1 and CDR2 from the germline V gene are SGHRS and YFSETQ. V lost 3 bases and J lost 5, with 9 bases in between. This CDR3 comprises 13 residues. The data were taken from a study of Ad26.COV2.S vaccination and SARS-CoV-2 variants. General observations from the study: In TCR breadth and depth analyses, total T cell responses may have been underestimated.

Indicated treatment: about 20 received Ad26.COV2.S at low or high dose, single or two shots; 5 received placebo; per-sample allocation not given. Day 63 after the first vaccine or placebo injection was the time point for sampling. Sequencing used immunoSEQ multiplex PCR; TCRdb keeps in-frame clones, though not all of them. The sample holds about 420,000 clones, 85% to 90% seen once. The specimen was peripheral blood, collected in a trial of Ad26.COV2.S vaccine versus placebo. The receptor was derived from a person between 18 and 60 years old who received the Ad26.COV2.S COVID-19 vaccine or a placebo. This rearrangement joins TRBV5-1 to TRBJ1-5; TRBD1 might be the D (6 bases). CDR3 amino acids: CASSSGADQPQHF. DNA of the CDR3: TGCGCCAGCAGCTCAGGGGCAGATCAGCCCCAGCATTTT. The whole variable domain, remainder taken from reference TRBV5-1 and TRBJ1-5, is KAGVTQTPRYLIKTRGQQVTLSCSPISGHRSVSWYQQTPGQGLQFLFEYFSETQRNKGNFPGRFSGRQFSNSRSEMNVSTLELGDSALYLCASSSGADQPQHFGDGTRLSIL.